The present TCR beta chain was sequenced within a study of cytotoxic CD8 clonotypes in ibrutinib-treated CLL. Using immunoSEQ multiplex PCR, the repertoire was profiled, and TCRdb retains in-frame clones only, with some absent. Of about 160,000 clones listed, about four fifths were seen once; the top ten hold roughly 1.9%. Deletions cut 6 bases from V and 5 bases from J, with 15 bases between. This CDR3 is built from 14 residues. CDR1 and CDR2 (germline): KGHSH, LQKENI. This clone was observed a single time. The clonotype originates from a human donor with chronic lymphocytic leukemia. The specimen was PBMCs, collected after 12 months of ibrutinib treatment. This sequence joins TRBV18 and TRBJ2-3; D not resolved. This CDR3 is CASSLGDTGDTQYF. CDR3 nucleotides: TGTGCCAGCTCCCTTGGGGATACTGGAGATACGCAGTATTTT.